What follows are 5 T cell receptor beta chains derived from one specimen sequenced in a study of vaccination effects on CD4 cells after COVID-19. These TCRs are of unknown antigen specificity. The data were produced by immunoSEQ multiplex PCR, yet TCRdb's version contains in-frame clones alone and is incomplete. The sample consists of about 24,000 clones, about four fifths of them appearing once. Sequencing was preceded by expansion of antigen-specific CD4+ T cells with viral peptide pools in the ViraFEST assay. After around 10 days in culture, the CD4+ T cells were isolated. Each participant received a vaccine that was either BNT162b2 or mRNA-1273, given as two doses. The sample here was CD4+ T cells from PBMCs cultured with SARS-CoV-2 spike peptides, taken after COVID-19 vaccination. These receptor sequences come from a human donor who received a COVID-19 vaccine. Some clones in this sample may be carry-over from other donors' samples.

For this clone: Being one base from a much bigger clone, this may be a read error. Additional DNA sequences in this sample encode the identical CDR3. This chain joins TRBV5-1 and TRBJ2-3, with TRBD2 as a possible D gene (5 bases). V shed 0 bases and J shed 5 bases, with 7 bases lying between them. Germline values: CDR1 SGHRS, CDR2 YFSETQ. The CDR3 runs 13 residues. In nucleotides, the CDR3 is TGCGCCAGCAGCTTGGCCGGGGAAGATACGCAGTATTTT. Translated: CASSLAGEDTQYF.

This clone has more than one count but fewer than ten. For the CDR3, the DNA is TGCGCCAGCAGCTTGGGGGTAAGCAACTATGGCTACACCTTC. It codes for CASSLGVSNYGYTF. The chain combines TRBV5-1 with TRBJ1-2; D remains ambiguous. Trimming took 0 bases from V and 2 from J, leaving 8 bases between them. The CDR3 contains 14 residues. CDR1 and CDR2 (germline): SGHRS, YFSETQ. Full variable domain (remainder filled in from reference TRBV5-1 and TRBJ1-2): KAGVTQTPRYLIKTRGQQVTLSCSPISGHRSVSWYQQTPGQGLQFLFEYFSETQRNKGNFPGRFSGRQFSNSRSEMNVSTLELGDSALYLCASSLGVSNYGYTFGSGTRLTVV.

The V gene is TRBV7-2, the J gene TRBJ2-3; D remains ambiguous. Germline CDR1 reads SGHTA; CDR2 reads FQGNSA. The CDR3 runs 13 residues. Trimming took off 6 bases at V and 6 bases at J, with 13 bases between the two ends. The CDR3 loop reads CASSRAPDDTQYF. As DNA, the CDR3 is TGTGCCAGCAGTCGGGCACCAGACGATACGCAGTATTTT.

The CDR3 coding sequence is TGTGCCAGCAGCCCCCAGACACCCTCACAAGGAGCTTTCTTT. Translated, it gives CASSPQTPSQGAFF. The chain joins TRBV7-2 to TRBJ1-1; D gene unclear. The germline V and J ends were trimmed by 5 bases and 10 bases, with 20 bases remaining between them. CDR3 length equals 14 residues. CDR1 SGHTA and CDR2 FQGNSA come from the germline V gene. The variable domain in full, with the rest retrieved from reference TRBV7-2 and TRBJ1-1, is GAGVSQSPSNKVTEKGKDVELRCDPISGHTALYWYRQSLGQGLEFLIYFQGNSAPDKSGLPSDRFSAERTGGSVSTLTIQRTQQEDSAVYLCASSPQTPSQGAFFGQGTRLTVV.

The J gene is TRBJ1-5, the V gene TRBV27; the D gene is possibly TRBD1 (6 bases). The CDR3 spans 18 residues. Between the trimmed V and J ends, which lost 5 bases and 0 bases, there was a span of 20 bases. Germline V gene lookup returns CDR1 MNHEY and CDR2 SMNVEV (reference sequence). This chain's CDR3 is CASSASPGTPYSNQPQHF. DNA of the CDR3: TGTGCCAGCAGTGCATCTCCCGGGACACCTTATAGCAATCAGCCCCAGCATTTT.